This T cell receptor (beta chain) derives from a study of vaccination and CD4 T cells after COVID-19 (dated by TCRdb to the early 2020s). Study-level background: Every convalescent patient had a positive nasal swab PCR test for SARS-CoV-2, with mild disease in roughly nine patients and severe disease in one. Six males and four females were included in the convalescent cohort, with two Hispanic individuals, seven Caucasians, two Asians and one multiracial person represented. The time from the second vaccine dose to post-vaccine blood sampling had a median of 72 days and ranged from 14 to 241 days. Each participant got two doses of either the Pfizer-BioNTech BNT162b2 vaccine (n=8) or the Moderna mRNA-1273 vaccine (n=2). As controls, cultures received a CEFX viral epitope pool (the positive control), an HIV-1 Nef peptide pool (the negative control), or no peptide at all. In more than eight COVID-19 convalescent patients and a handful of infection-naive healthy vaccine recipients, researchers compared the spike-specific CD4+ TCR repertoire from before mRNA vaccination with the repertoire from after. Post-COVID blood samples from convalescent patients were collected a median of around 100 days after diagnosis, with a range of 35 to 161 days. The cultures were stimulated with overlapping spike peptide pools from SARS-CoV-2 and from the common cold coronaviruses HCoV-NL63, HCoV-OC43 and HCoV-229E.

Reading the label with the study, this specimen's treatment or condition is: roughly 10-day PBMC culture with coronavirus spike peptide pools or control peptides (ViraFEST assay). The ViraFEST assay, used in the study, expanded antigen-specific T cells with peptide pools and then identified the expanded clonotypes through TCR sequencing. The convalescent patients' positive SARS-CoV-2 PCR tests were from March to December 2020, which was before the Alpha, Beta and Delta variants emerged in the United States. Each well held about 2 million PBMCs cultured in IMDM containing approximately 5.3% human AB serum and approximately 10 IU/ml IL-2, with 8.5 to 10 ug/ml peptide pools added. On days 3 and 7, half of the culture medium was replaced with fresh IL-2-containing medium. Once the cells had been in culture for about 10 days, the EasySep CD4+ T cell isolation kit was used to isolate CD4+ T cells by negative selection. Ficoll-Paque Plus gradient centrifugation was used to isolate PBMCs from whole blood, and the isolated PBMCs were then either used fresh or cryopreserved at -140C. Triplicate wells were generally used for each culture condition.

Concerning this clonotype: Which antigen it targets is not known. The CDR3 does not close with the conserved phenylalanine or tryptophan, likely indicating a read error.

Library construction relied on PCR. TCR sequencing of DNA from cultured CD4+ T cells used the Oncomine TCR Beta short-read assay at the Johns Hopkins FTIC core. The QIAamp micro DNA kit was used to extract genomic DNA from the cultured CD4+ T cells. Oncomine TCR Beta libraries from cultured CD4+ T cells were pooled with unique dual indexes and sequenced on an Illumina iSeq 100. Under the source paper's analysis protocol: Non-productive sequences were removed, and CDR3s that did not start with C, did not end with F or W, or were shorter than 7 amino acids were discarded. Antigen-specific clonotypes were identified with the MANAFEST web application by comparing peptide-stimulated wells with reference and other culture wells. Positive clones required FDR below 0.05, an odds ratio above 5, and productive frequency above 0.1% in at least two of three replicate wells. A clonotype counted as cross-reactive if it showed significant expansion both in the SARS-CoV-2 spike wells and in at least one common cold coronavirus spike condition. Using R version 3.6.1, CDR3 homology was evaluated through Levenshtein distances (stringdist) along with unrooted phylogenetic trees (ape). Clones were called with MiXCR by TCRdb after fastp trimmed the public reads at Q25, and only in-frame beta chains were retained. Rows merge per CDR3 protein into single entries with the most common DNA and genes. These V and J calls derive from TCRdb rather than the authors' analysis. The sample has fewer than 25,000 distinct CDR3 sequences on record, about 40% of them singletons. Together, the top ten hold 9.5% to 15% of the sample.

The full study reports these points: In convalescent patients, nearly all vaccine-specific clones (304 of 307) were found to be mono-reactive for SARS-CoV-2 spike rather than cross-reactive with common cold coronaviruses. Relatively few convalescent patients were included in the study, and early timepoints after natural infection were not analyzed. The median number of SARS-CoV-2-reactive clonotypes rose from 21 after infection to 30 to 45 after vaccination, but the change was not significant. Among the post-vaccine SARS-CoV-2-reactive clones in convalescent patients, a median around 86% showed up only after vaccination, which suggests vaccine-specific priming.

Looking up the germline V gene (reference sequence) yields CDR1 DFQATT and CDR2 SNEGSKA. Clipping removes 1 base from V and 3 bases from J, with 4 as the unmatched junction base count. The CDR3 has 17 amino acids, counting both end residues. Only the CDR3 portion is preserved as DNA: 51 bases, with reading frame beginning at the first base. The rearranged segments are TRBV20-1 and TRBJ2-3, with 16 bases in between that match TRBD2. The TCR originated in a human donor who had recovered from COVID-19. The specimen was CD4+ T cells from blood, cultured in vitro. The CDR3 here reads CSARGGLAGGPTDTQYL. The DNA sequence reads TGCAGTGCTAGAGGGGGACTAGCGGGAGGGCCGACAGATACGCAGTATCTT.